The 23 T cell receptor beta chains reported below all come from one sample, sequenced in a study of blood T cells in healthy people across ages. It was with a sample-barcoded 5' primer and a J-beta primer mix that a second PCR of roughly 7 to 12 cycles was run. One entry per CDR3 protein results from TCRdb running MiXCR on the 5' RACE reads. The data hold some 1 million distinct CDR3 sequences, with 40% to 50% observed a single time. The sequencing sample was made of blood. The receptor source for this set is an older woman in good health.

This clonotype has a handful of counts. The chain has TRBV20-1 and TRBJ2-1; D is undetermined. The CDR3 is 13 residues long. CDR1 is DFQATT and CDR2 is SNEGSKA in the germline V gene (reference sequence). Between the trimmed V and J ends, which lost 2 bases and 5 bases, there was a span of 10 bases. The CDR3 DNA follows: TGCAGTGCTAGAAGGTCGGTAAACAATGAGCAGTTCTTC. The encoded protein is CSARRSVNNEQFF.

The genes are TRBV6-5 and TRBJ2-7, with D maybe TRBD1 (6 bases). The CDR3 is 14 residues long. Germline CDR1 is MNHEY and CDR2 is SVGAGI. V gave up 7 bases and J gave up 1 base, with 14 bases separating them. The CDR3 spells CASTQTGGSYEQYF. CDR3 DNA sequence: TGTGCCAGCACTCAGACAGGCGGGTCCTACGAGCAGTACTTC.

This clonotype was seen at least ten times. The genes are TRBV28 and TRBJ2-1; D is unresolved. The J call may be mistaken, given a closer DNA end match to TRBJ2-7. Per the germline V gene, CDR1 is MDHEN and CDR2 is SYDVKM. There are 19 residues in the CDR3. CDR3 DNA sequence: TGTGCCAGCAGGTCGGCGACCGATACTCCTCTAAGCTCCTACAATGAGCAGTACTTC. The encoded protein is CASRSATDTPLSSYNEQYF.

The V and J genes are TRBV7-9 and TRBJ2-5; the D gene is possibly TRBD1 (6 bases). Between the trimmed V and J ends, which lost 5 bases and 4 bases, there was a span of 17 bases. Germline V gene sequence: CDR1 SEHNR, CDR2 FQNEAQ (reference sequence). The CDR3 length is 15 residues. CDR3 DNA: TGTGCCAGCAGCCCCGTGGTGGCCAGGGGAGAGACCCAGTACTTC. As protein: CASSPVVARGETQYF.

This clonotype was detected a few times. The gene calls are TRBV25-1 and TRBJ2-5; D tentatively reads TRBD1 or TRBD2 (5 bases each). The germline V gene encodes CDR1 MGHDK and CDR2 SYGVNS. The CDR3 spans 11 residues. V was cut by 5 bases and J by 9 bases, with 10 bases left in between. CDR3 loop: CASSRGPSQYF. Here the CDR3 DNA reads TGTGCCAGCAGTAGGGGACCATCCCAGTACTTC. Based on the CDR3 plus reference TRBV25-1 and TRBJ2-5, the full variable domain is EADIYQTPRYLVIGTGKKITLECSQTMGHDKMYWYQQDPGMELHLIHYSYGVNSTEKGDLSSESTVSRIRTEHFPLTLESARPSHTSQYLCASSRGPSQYFGPGTRLLVL.

A few counts support this clonotype. Relative to the germline gene, one junction end is altered; a read error may explain this. This chain uses TRBV7-3 with TRBJ1-2; D remains ambiguous. Germline CDR1 reads SGHTA; CDR2 reads FQGTGA. The CDR3 spans 13 residues. CDR3 region: CASSVTANYGYTF. The DNA for the CDR3 is TGTGCCAGCAGCGTAACGGCTAACTATGGCTACACCTTC.

At least ten counts were recorded for this clonotype. The chain couples TRBV20-1 to TRBJ1-1; TRBD1 is a possible D gene (6 bases). This CDR3 has 16 amino acids. Between the trimmed V and J ends, which lost 0 bases and 10 bases, there was a span of 24 bases. The germline CDR1 and CDR2 sequences are DFQATT and SNEGSKA (reference sequence). The CDR3 sequence is CSARDLTKAASGAAFF. The CDR3 DNA sequence: TGCAGTGCTAGAGATCTTACGAAGGCTGCGTCAGGGGCAGCTTTCTTT.

This chain links TRBV24-1 with TRBJ2-3, with 9 nucleotides matching TRBD2. Germline CDR1 and CDR2: KGHDR and SFDVKD. The V segment lost 2 bases and the J segment 5 bases; nucleotides outside the gene matches: 7. There are 16 residues in the CDR3. The CDR3 here is CATSDSLAGSRDTQYF. CDR3 bases: TGTGCCACCAGTGATTCACTAGCGGGCTCACGAGATACGCAGTATTTT.

The chain uses TRBV6-5 and TRBJ2-1, with 10 bases aligning to TRBD1. Germline V gene data show CDR1 as MNHEY and CDR2 as SVGAGI. The length of the CDR3 is 18 residues. V gave up 0 bases and J gave up 5 bases; unmatched junction bases: 10. The CDR3 DNA reads TGTGCCAGCAGTTACTCCCGGACAGGGGGAATTCACGACAATGAGCAGTTCTTC. Amino acids: CASSYSRTGGIHDNEQFF.

The sample holds a few counts of this clonotype. The chain links TRBV27 to TRBJ2-1; TRBD1 matches 8 bases. The CDR3 extends over 17 amino acids. Trimming at V came to 5 bases and at J to 3 bases, leaving 12 bases not matched to a gene. Germline V gene data show CDR1 as MNHEY and CDR2 as SMNVEV (reference sequence). Here the CDR3 DNA reads TGTGCCAGCAGTCCGTCAGGACAGGGAGAGTTCTACAATGAGCAGTTCTTC. It encodes CASSPSGQGEFYNEQFF.

The J gene is TRBJ2-3, the V gene TRBV5-5; D may be TRBD2 (6 bases). The V end lost 0 bases, the J end lost 4 bases, and 9 bases lay between the germline ends. The V gene's germline CDR1 is SGHKS and CDR2 YYEKEE (reference sequence). The CDR3 length is 14 residues. The CDR3 loop is CASSLAGTSDTQYF. Written as DNA, the CDR3 is TGTGCCAGCAGCTTGGCAGGGACTTCAGATACGCAGTATTTT. The entire variable domain, with the rest obtained from reference TRBV5-5 and TRBJ2-3, is as follows: DAGVTQSPTHLIKTRGQQVTLRCSPISGHKSVSWYQQVLGQGPQFIFQYYEKEERGRGNFPDRFSARQFPNYSSELNVNALLLGDSALYLCASSLAGTSDTQYFGPGTRLTVL.

This clonotype was seen ten or more times. V and J are TRBV15 and TRBJ2-7; possible D gene TRBD2, 5 bases. Trimming shortened V by 4 bases and J by 4 bases, and 8 bases separated the two germline ends. Germline V gene data show CDR1 as LNHNV and CDR2 as YYDKDF (reference sequence). The CDR3 consists of 12 residues. The CDR3, as DNA: TGTGCCACCAGCAATCCGGGGTACGAGCAGTACTTC. Protein: CATSNPGYEQYF.

The chain combines TRBV6-6 with TRBJ2-7; D tentatively fits TRBD1 or TRBD2 (5 bases each). The germline V gene encodes CDR1 MNHNY and CDR2 SVGAGI (reference sequence). V dropped 8 bases and J dropped 7 bases, with 15 bases sitting between them. The CDR3 runs to 12 residues. The CDR3 bases are TGTGCCAGCCTAACCGGGGCGAATGAGCAGTACTTC. This encodes CASLTGANEQYF.

This chain joins TRBV6-1 and TRBJ1-2, with D maybe TRBD1 (5 bases). Germline V gives CDR1 MNHNS, CDR2 SASEGT. The CDR3 is 13 residues long. V was pared by 7 bases and J by 7 bases, with 16 bases between. CDR3 region: CASTWTHQSGYTF. CDR3 nucleotide sequence: TGTGCCAGCACCTGGACACACCAGAGTGGCTACACCTTC.

This clonotype occurred a few times. One junction end disagrees with the germline gene, perhaps due to a read error. The V and J genes are TRBV6-2 or TRBV6-3 and TRBJ2-1, with 7 bases fitting TRBD1. The CDR3 has 18 residues. Germline V lookup: CDR1 MNHEY, CDR2 SVGEGT. The CDR3 nucleotides are TGTGCCAGCAGGGGCCCTCGGGACAGAACCTTCTCCGACAATGAGCAGTTCTTC. It translates to CASRGPRDRTFSDNEQFF.

V and J are TRBV28 and TRBJ2-5; 9 bases agree with TRBD1. With the DNA end fitting TRBJ2-4 better, the J assignment may be wrong. Germline V gives CDR1 MDHEN, CDR2 SYDVKM. The CDR3 contains 14 residues. Here the CDR3 reads CASRPPGQGNIQYF. DNA of the CDR3: TGTGCCAGCAGACCTCCGGGACAGGGAAACATTCAGTACTTC.

This chain uses TRBV10-1 with TRBJ2-3, with TRBD2 matching 9 bases. Germline lookup yields CDR1 WNHNN and CDR2 SYGVQD (reference sequence). The CDR3 has 15 amino acids. Trimming removed 3 bases from V and 6 bases from J; junction bases left unmatched: 7. DNA for the CDR3: TGCGCCAGCAGTGAACTCCGACTAGCGGTTGATACGCAGTATTTT. This codes for CASSELRLAVDTQYF.

This clonotype was observed a handful of times. V is TRBV6-6 and J is TRBJ2-7; D may be TRBD1 or TRBD2 (5 bases each). The CDR3 is 12 residues long. Germline V gene lookup returns CDR1 MNHNY and CDR2 SVGAGI (reference sequence). Trimming took 5 bases from V and 5 from J, leaving 10 bases between them. The CDR3 nucleotides are TGTGCCAGCAGTGGGGGTGGCCACGAGCAGTACTTC. Translation gives CASSGGGHEQYF.

The chain links TRBV6-5 to TRBJ1-1, with 7 nucleotides matching TRBD1. The ends lost 0 bases at V and 3 bases at J; junction bases unmatched: 4. This CDR3 is 15 amino acids long. From germline, CDR1 is MNHEY and CDR2 SVGAGI. The CDR3 reads CASSYSQGGDTEAFF. The CDR3 DNA reads as TGTGCCAGCAGTTACTCGCAGGGGGGGGACACTGAAGCTTTCTTT.

The rearrangement uses TRBV7-2 and TRBJ2-3; D gene uncertain. Trimming left V 0 bases short and J 7 bases short, with 11 bases between. The CDR3 totals 14 residues. Germline V lookup: CDR1 SGHTA, CDR2 FQGNSA. CDR3 protein: CASSLALAPYTQYF. As DNA, the CDR3 is TGTGCCAGCAGCTTAGCCCTTGCTCCGTATACGCAGTATTTT.

The J gene is TRBJ2-5, the V gene TRBV28, with 12 bases matching TRBD2. The DNA matches TRBJ2-7 better at its end, which makes the J call doubtful. This CDR3 spans 15 amino acids. Germline V gene data show CDR1 as MDHEN and CDR2 as SYDVKM. The CDR3 protein is CASSLVGLAGNEQYF. The DNA of the CDR3 is TGTGCCAGCAGTTTAGTCGGACTAGCGGGAAACGAGCAGTACTTC.

The rearrangement joins TRBV29-1 to TRBJ1-2; TRBD1 might be the D (5 bases). The V end lost 1 base, the J end lost 4 bases, and 10 bases lay between the germline ends. CDR3 length: 13 amino acids. Germline V CDR1 and CDR2: SQVTM, ANQGSEA. The CDR3, as DNA: TGCAGCGTTGAAGCTCAGGGTGTCTATGGCTACACCTTC. Protein sequence: CSVEAQGVYGYTF.

This clonotype was seen a few times. Compared with germline, one end of the junction differs, possibly owing to a read error. CDR3 sequence: CTSSLSKRGLTSEQFF. CDR3 sequence (DNA): TGTACCAGCAGTTTATCCAAGCGTGGTCTTACAAGTGAGCAGTTCTTC. The V and J genes are TRBV27 and TRBJ2-1; D is unclear. The germline V gene has CDR1 MNHEY and CDR2 SMNVEV (reference sequence). This CDR3 is 16 amino acids long.